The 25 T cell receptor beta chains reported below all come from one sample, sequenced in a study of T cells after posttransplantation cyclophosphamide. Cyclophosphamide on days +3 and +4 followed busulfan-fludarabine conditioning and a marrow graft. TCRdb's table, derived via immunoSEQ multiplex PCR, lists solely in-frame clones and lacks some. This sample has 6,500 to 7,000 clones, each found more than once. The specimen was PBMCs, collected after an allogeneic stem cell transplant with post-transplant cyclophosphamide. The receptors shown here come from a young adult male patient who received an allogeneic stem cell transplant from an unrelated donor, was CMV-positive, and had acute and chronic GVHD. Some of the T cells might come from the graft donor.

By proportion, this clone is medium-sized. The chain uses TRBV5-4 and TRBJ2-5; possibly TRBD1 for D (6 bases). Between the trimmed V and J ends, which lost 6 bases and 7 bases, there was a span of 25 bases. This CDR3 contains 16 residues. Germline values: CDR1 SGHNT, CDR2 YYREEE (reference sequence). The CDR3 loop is CASNSRIGGQRGTQYF. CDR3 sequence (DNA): TGTGCCAGCAACTCTAGGATTGGGGGCCAACGAGGGACCCAGTACTTC.

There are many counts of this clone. Here the CDR3 reads CASSVGGTTHEKLFF. Written as DNA, the CDR3 is TGTGCCAGCAGCGTAGGTGGGACAACACATGAAAAACTGTTTTTT. V and J are TRBV9 and TRBJ1-4; TRBD1 is a possible D gene (6 bases). The germline V gene encodes CDR1 SGDLS and CDR2 YYNGEE. V gave up 0 bases and J gave up 6 bases, with 12 bases separating them. This CDR3 is built from 15 residues. Full variable domain (remainder filled in from reference TRBV9 and TRBJ1-4): DSGVTQTPKHLITATGQRVTLRCSPRSGDLSVYWYQQSLDQGLQFLIQYYNGEERAKGNILERFSAQQFPDLHSELNLSSLELGDSALYFCASSVGGTTHEKLFFGSGTQLSVL.

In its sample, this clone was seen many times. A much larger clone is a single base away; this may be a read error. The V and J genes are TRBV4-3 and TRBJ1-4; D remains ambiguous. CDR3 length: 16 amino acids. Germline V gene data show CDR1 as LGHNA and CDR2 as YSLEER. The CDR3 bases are TGCGCCAGCAGCCAAGACAGCCAGGCAGCTAATGAAAAACCGTTTTTT. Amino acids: CASSQDSQAANEKPFF.

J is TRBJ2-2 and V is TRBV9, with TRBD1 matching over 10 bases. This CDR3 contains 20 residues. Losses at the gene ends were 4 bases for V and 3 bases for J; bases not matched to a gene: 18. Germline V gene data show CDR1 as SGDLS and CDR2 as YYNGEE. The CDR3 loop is CASSTPQTLRQGADTGELFF. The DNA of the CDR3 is TGTGCCAGCAGCACGCCTCAGACTCTTCGACAGGGGGCTGACACCGGGGAGCTGTTTTTT.

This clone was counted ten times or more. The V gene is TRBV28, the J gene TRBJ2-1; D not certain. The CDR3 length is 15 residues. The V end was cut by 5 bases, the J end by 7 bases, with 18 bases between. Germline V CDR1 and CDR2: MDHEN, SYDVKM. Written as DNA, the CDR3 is TGTGCCAGCAGTCCCCCTGGTGCAGGATTGAATGAGCAGTTCTTC. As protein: CASSPPGAGLNEQFF.

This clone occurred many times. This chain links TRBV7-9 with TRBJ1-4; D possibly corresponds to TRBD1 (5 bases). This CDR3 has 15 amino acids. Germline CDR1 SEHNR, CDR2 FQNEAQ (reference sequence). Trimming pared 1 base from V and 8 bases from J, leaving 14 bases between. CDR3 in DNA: TGTGCCAGCAGCTTAGGGCCCACTAAGGGGGAAAAACTGTTTTTT. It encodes CASSLGPTKGEKLFF.

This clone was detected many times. The CDR3 region has the DNA TGTGCCAGTAGGGTCCCGGGGGGGGTCGCTGAAGCTTTCTTT. The encoded protein is CASRVPGGVAEAFF. The rearrangement joins TRBV19 to TRBJ1-1, with TRBD1 as a possible D gene (5 bases). The V end was cut by 6 bases, the J end by 6 bases, with 17 bases between. Looked up from germline, CDR1 is LNHDA and CDR2 is SQIVND (reference sequence). The CDR3 has 14 residues.

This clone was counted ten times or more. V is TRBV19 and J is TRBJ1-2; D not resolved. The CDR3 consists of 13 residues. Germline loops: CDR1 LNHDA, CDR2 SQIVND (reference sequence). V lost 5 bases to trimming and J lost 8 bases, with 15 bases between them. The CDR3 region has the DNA TGTGCCAGTAGTTGGGCAGGCACGGGGGGCTACACCTTC. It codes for CASSWAGTGGYTF.

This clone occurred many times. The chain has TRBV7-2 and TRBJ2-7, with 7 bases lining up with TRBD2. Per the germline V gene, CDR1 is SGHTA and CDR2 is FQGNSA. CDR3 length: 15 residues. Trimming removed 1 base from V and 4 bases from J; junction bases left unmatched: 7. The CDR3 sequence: CASSLESGVGYEQYF. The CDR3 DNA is TGTGCCAGCAGCTTAGAAAGCGGGGTGGGTTACGAGCAGTACTTC.

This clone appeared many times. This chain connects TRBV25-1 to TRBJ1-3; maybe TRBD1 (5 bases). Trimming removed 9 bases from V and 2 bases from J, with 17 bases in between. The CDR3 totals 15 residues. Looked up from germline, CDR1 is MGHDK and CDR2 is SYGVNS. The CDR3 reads CASSPQGTAGNTIYF. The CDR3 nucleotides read TGTGCCAGTAGTCCGCAGGGAACAGCTGGAAACACCATATATTTT.

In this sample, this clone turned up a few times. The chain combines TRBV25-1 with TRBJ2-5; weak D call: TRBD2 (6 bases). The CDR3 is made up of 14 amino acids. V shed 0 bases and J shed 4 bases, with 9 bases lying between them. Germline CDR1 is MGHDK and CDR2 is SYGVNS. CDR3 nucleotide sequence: TGTGCCAGCAGTGAATACCGACTAGGAGAGACCCAGTACTTC. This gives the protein CASSEYRLGETQYF.

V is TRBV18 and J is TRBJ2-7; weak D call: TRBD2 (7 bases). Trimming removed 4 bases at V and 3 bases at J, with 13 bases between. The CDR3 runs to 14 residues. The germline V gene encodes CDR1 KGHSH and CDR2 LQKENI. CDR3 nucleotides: TGTGCCAGCTCACGTGAGGGGGGGGGCTACGAGCAGTACTTC. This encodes CASSREGGGYEQYF. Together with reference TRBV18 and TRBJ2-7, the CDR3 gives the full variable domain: NAGVMQNPRHLVRRRGQEARLRCSPMKGHSHVYWYRQLPEEGLKFMVYLQKENIIDESGMPKERFSAEFPKEGPSILRIQQVVRGDSAAYFCASSREGGGYEQYFGPGTRLTVT.

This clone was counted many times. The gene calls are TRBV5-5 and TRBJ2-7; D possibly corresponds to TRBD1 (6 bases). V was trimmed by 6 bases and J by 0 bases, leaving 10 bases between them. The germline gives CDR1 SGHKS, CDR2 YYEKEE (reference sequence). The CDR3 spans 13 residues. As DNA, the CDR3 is TGTGCCAGCACCCAGGGGACCTCCTACGAGCAGTACTTC. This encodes CASTQGTSYEQYF.

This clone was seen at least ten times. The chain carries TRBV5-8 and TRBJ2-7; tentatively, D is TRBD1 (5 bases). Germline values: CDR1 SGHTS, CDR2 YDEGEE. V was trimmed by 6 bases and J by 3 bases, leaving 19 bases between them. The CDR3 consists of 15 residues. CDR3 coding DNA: TGTGCCAGCAACCACGGGCAGGGCAGGAGCTACGAGCAGTACTTC. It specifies CASNHGQGRSYEQYF.

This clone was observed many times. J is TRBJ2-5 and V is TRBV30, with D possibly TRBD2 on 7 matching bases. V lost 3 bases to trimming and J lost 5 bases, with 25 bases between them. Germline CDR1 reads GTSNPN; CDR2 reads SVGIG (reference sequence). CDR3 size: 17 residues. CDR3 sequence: CAWSRERGRAILETQYF. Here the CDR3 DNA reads TGTGCCTGGAGCCGGGAGAGGGGGAGGGCCATATTGGAGACCCAGTACTTC.

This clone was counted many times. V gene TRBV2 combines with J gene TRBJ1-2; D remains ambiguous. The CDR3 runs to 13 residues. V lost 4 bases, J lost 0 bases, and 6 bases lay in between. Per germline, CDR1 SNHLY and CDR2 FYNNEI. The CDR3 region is CASSVAANYGYTF. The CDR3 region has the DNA TGTGCCAGCAGTGTGGCAGCTAACTATGGCTACACCTTC.

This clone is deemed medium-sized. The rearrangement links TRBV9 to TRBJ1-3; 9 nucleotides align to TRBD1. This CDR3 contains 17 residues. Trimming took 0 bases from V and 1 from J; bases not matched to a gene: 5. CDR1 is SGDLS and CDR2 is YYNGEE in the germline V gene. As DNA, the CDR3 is TGTGCCAGCAGCGTAGCGGGGACAGGGCGATCTGGAAACACCATATATTTT. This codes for CASSVAGTGRSGNTIYF.

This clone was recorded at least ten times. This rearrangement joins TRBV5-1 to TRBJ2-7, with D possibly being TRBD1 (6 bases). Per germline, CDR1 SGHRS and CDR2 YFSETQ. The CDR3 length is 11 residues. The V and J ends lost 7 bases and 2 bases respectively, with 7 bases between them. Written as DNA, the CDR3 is TGCGCCAGCCGACAGGCCTACGAGCAGTACTTC. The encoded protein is CASRQAYEQYF.

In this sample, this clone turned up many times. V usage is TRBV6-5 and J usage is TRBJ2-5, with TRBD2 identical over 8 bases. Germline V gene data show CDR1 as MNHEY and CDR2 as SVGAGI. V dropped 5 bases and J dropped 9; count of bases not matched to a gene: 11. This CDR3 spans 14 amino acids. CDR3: CASSIQGRRGAQYF. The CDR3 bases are TGTGCCAGCAGTATACAGGGTCGGCGGGGGGCCCAGTACTTC.

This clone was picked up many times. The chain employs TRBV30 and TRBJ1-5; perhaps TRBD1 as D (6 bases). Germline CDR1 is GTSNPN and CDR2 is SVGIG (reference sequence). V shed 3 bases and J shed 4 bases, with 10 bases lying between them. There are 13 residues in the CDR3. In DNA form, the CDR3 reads TGTGCCTGGAGCATAGACAGGAATCAGCCCCAGCATTTT. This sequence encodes CAWSIDRNQPQHF.

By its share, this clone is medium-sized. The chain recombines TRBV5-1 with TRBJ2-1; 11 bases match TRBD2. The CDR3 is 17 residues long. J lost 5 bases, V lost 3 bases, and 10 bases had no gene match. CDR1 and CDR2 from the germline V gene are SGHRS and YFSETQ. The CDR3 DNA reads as TGCGCCAGCAGCTCGCGCCCCATAGCGGGGGGGAACAATGAGCAGTTCTTC. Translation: CASSSRPIAGGNNEQFF.

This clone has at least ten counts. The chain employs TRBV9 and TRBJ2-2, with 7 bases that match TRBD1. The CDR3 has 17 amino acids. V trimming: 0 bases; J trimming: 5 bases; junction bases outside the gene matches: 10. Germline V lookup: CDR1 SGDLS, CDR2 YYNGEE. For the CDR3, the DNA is TGTGCCAGCAGCGTAGTCGACAGGGCTTGGGGGACCGGGGAGCTGTTTTTT. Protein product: CASSVVDRAWGTGELFF. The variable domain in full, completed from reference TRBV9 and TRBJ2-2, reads DSGVTQTPKHLITATGQRVTLRCSPRSGDLSVYWYQQSLDQGLQFLIQYYNGEERAKGNILERFSAQQFPDLHSELNLSSLELGDSALYFCASSVVDRAWGTGELFFGEGSRLTVL.

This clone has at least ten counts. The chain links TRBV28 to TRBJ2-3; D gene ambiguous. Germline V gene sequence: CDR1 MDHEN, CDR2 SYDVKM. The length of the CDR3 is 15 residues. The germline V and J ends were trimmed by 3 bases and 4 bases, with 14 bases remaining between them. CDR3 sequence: CASSFFRWPPDTQYF. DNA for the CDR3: TGTGCCAGCAGTTTCTTCAGGTGGCCCCCAGATACGCAGTATTTT. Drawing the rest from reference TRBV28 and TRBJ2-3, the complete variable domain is DVKVTQSSRYLVKRTGEKVFLECVQDMDHENMFWYRQDPGLGLRLIYFSYDVKMKEKGDIPEGYSVSREKKERFSLILESASTNQTSMYLCASSFFRWPPDTQYFGPGTRLTVL.

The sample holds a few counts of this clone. The CDR3 nucleotides are TGTGCCAGTGGACAGGGTTCTAGCACAGATACGCAGTATTTT. As protein: CASGQGSSTDTQYF. The chain uses TRBV18 and TRBJ2-3; TRBD1 matches at 8 bases. The length of the CDR3 is 14 residues. Germline CDR1 reads KGHSH; CDR2 reads LQKENI. The J segment lost 0 bases and the V segment lost 9 bases, leaving 5 bases of the junction unmatched.

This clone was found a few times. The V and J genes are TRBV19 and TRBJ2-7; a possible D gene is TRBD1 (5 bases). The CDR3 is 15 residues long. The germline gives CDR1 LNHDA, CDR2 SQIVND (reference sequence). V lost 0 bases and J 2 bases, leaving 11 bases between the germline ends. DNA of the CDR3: TGTGCCAGTAGTATAGATTTTCGGACAACCTACGAGCAGTACTTC. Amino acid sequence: CASSIDFRTTYEQYF. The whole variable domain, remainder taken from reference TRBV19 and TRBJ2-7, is DGGITQSPKYLFRKEGQNVTLSCEQNLNHDAMYWYRQDPGQGLRLIYYSQIVNDFQKGDIAEGYSVSREKKESFPLTVTSAQKNPTAFYLCASSIDFRTTYEQYFGPGTRLTVT.